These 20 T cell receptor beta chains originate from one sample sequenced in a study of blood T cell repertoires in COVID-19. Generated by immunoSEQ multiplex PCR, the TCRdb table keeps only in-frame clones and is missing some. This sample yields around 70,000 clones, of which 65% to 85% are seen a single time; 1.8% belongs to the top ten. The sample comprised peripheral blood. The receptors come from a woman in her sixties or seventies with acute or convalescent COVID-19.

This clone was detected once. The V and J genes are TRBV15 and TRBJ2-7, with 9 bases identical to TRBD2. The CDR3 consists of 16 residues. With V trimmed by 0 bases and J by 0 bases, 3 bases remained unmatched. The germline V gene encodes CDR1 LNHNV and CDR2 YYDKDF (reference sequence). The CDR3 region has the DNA TGTGCCACCAGCAGAGATTTAGCGGGGGTCTCCTACGAGCAGTACTTC. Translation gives CATSRDLAGVSYEQYF.

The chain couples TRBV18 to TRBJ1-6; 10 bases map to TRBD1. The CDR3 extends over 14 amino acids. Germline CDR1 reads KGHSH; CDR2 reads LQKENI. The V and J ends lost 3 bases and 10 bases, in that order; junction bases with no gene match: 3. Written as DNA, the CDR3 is TGTGCCAGCTCACCCGGGACAGGGGAATCACCCCTCCACTTT. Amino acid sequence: CASSPGTGESPLHF.

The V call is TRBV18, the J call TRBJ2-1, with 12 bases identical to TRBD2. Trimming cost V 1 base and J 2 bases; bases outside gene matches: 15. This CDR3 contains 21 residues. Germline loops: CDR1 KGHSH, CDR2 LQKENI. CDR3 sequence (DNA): TGTGCCAGCTCACCACTCGTGGGAGCTAGCGGGAGGGCCGTAACCTACAATGAGCAGTTCTTC. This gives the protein CASSPLVGASGRAVTYNEQFF. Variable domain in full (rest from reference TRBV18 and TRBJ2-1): NAGVMQNPRHLVRRRGQEARLRCSPMKGHSHVYWYRQLPEEGLKFMVYLQKENIIDESGMPKERFSAEFPKEGPSILRIQQVVRGDSAAYFCASSPLVGASGRAVTYNEQFFGPGTRLTVL.

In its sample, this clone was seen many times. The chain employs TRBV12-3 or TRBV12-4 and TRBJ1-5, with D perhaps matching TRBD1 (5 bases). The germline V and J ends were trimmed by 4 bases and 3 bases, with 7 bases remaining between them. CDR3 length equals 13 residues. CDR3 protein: CASSSGFNQPQHF. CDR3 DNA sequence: TGTGCCAGCAGTTCAGGGTTCAATCAGCCCCAGCATTTT.

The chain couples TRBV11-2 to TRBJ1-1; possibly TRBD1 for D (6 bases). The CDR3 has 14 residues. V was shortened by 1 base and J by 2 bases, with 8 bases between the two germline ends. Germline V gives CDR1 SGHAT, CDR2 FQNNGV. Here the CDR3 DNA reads TGTGCCAGCAGCTTAGCAGGGGCCAACACTGAAGCTTTCTTT. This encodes CASSLAGANTEAFF.

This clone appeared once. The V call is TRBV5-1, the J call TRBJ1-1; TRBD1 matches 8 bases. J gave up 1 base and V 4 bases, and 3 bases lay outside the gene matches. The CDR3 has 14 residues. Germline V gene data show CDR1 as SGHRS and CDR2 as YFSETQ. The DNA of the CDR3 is TGCGCCAGCAGCCGGGGGACAGGGAACACTGAAGCTTTCTTT. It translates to CASSRGTGNTEAFF.

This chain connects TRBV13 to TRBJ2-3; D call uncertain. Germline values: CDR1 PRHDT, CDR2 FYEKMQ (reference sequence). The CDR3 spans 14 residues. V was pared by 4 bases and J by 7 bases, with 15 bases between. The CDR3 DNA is TGTGCCAGCAGCTCCGGTTTGTTCGTTAATACGCAGTATTTT. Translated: CASSSGLFVNTQYF.

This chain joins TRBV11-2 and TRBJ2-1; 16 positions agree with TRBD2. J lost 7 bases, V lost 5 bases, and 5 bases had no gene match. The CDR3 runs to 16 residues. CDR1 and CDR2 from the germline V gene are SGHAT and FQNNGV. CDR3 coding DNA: TGTGCCAGCAGCACGGGACTAGCGGGAGGGCAGAATGAGCAGTTCTTC. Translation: CASSTGLAGGQNEQFF.

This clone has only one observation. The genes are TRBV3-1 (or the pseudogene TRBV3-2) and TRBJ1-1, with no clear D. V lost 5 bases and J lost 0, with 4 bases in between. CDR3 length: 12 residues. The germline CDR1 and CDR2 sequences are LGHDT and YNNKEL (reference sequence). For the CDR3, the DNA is TGTGCCAGCAGCTATATGAACACTGAAGCTTTCTTT. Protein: CASSYMNTEAFF.

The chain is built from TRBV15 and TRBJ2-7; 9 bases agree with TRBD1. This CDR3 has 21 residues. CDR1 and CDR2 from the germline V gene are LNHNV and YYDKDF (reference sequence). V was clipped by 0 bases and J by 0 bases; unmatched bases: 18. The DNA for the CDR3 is TGTGCCACCAGCAGAGATCTCCCCCTTTTAGGACAGGGGAAAAGCTCCTACGAGCAGTACTTC. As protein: CATSRDLPLLGQGKSSYEQYF.

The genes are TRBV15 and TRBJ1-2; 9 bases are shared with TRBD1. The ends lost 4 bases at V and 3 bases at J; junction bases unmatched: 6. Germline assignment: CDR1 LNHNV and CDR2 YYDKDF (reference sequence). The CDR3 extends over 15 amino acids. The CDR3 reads CATSNPGQGDYGYTF. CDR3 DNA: TGTGCCACCAGCAACCCGGGACAGGGAGACTATGGCTACACCTTC.

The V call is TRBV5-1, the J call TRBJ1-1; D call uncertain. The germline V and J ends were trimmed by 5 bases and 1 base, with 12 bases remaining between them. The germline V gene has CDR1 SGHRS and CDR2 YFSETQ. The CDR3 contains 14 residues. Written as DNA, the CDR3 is TGCGCCAGCAGTAGGAACAGCCCGAACACTGAAGCTTTCTTT. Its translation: CASSRNSPNTEAFF.

For the CDR3, the DNA is TGCGCCAGCAGCCAGCTAGCGGCGATAATAGGGGAGACCCAGTACTTC. It yields the protein CASSQLAAIIGETQYF. The chain is built from TRBV4-1 and TRBJ2-5; 7 bases fit TRBD2. The CDR3 totals 16 residues. The germline gives CDR1 MGHRA, CDR2 YSYEKL. The ends lost 3 bases at V and 5 bases at J; junction bases unmatched: 12.

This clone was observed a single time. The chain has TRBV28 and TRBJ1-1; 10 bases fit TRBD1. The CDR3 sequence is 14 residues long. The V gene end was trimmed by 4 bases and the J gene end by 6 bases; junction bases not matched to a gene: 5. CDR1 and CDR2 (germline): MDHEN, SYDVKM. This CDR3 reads CASSSTGGASEAFF. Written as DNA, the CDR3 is TGTGCCAGCAGTTCGACAGGGGGCGCATCTGAAGCTTTCTTT.

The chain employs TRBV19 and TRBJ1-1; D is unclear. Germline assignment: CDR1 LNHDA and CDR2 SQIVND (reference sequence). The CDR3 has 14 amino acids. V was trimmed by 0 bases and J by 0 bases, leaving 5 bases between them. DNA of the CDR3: TGTGCCAGTAGTATAGATGGCCTGAACACTGAAGCTTTCTTT. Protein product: CASSIDGLNTEAFF.

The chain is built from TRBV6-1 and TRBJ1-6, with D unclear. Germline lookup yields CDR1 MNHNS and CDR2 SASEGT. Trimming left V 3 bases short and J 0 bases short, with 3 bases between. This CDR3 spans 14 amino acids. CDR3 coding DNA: TGTGCCAGCAGTGACAGCTCCTATAATTCACCCCTCCACTTT. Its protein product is CASSDSSYNSPLHF.

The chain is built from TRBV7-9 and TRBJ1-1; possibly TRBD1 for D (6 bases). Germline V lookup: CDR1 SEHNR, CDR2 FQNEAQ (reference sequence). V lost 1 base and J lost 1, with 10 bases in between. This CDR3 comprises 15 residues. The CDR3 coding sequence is TGTGCCAGCAGCTTAGTAATAGGGGGGAACACTGAAGCTTTCTTT. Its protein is CASSLVIGGNTEAFF.

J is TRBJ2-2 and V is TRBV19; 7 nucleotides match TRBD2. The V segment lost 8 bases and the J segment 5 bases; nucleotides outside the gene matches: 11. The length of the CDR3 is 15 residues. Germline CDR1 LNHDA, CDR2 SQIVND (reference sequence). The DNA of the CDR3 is TGTGCCAGTCGGCCGGGCGGGAGAGGGACCGGGGAGCTGTTTTTT. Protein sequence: CASRPGGRGTGELFF.

The CDR3 nucleotides are TGTGCCAGCTCACCACAGGAGTCCTACGAGCAGTACTTC. This translates into CASSPQESYEQYF. The V gene is TRBV18, the J gene TRBJ2-7; D is uncertain. Looked up from germline, CDR1 is KGHSH and CDR2 is LQKENI. This CDR3 is 13 amino acids long. V was trimmed by 1 base and J by 1 base, leaving 5 bases between them.

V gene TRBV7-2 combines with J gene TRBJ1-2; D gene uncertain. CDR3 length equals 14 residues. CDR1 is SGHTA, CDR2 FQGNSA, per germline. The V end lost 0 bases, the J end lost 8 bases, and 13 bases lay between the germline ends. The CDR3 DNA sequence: TGTGCCAGCAGCTTAGCTGCAGGCCCCGGAGGCTACACCTTC. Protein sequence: CASSLAAGPGGYTF.